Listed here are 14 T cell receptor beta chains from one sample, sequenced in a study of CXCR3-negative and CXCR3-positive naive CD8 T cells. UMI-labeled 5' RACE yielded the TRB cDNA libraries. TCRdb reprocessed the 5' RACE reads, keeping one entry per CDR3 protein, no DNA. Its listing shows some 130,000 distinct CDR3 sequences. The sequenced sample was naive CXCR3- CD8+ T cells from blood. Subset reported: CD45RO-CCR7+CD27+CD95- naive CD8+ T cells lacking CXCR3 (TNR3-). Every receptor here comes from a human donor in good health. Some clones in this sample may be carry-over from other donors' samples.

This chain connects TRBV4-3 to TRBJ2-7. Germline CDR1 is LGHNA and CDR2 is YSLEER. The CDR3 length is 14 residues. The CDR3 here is CASSQGLQDYEQYF.

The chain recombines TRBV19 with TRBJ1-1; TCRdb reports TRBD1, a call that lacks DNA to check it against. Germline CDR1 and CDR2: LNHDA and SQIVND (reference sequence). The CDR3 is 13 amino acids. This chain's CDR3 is CASSYGGTNEAFF. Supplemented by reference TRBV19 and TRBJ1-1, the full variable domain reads DGGITQSPKYLFRKEGQNVTLSCEQNLNHDAMYWYRQDPGQGLRLIYYSQIVNDFQKGDIAEGYSVSREKKESFPLTVTSAQKNPTAFYLCASSYGGTNEAFFGQGTRLTVV.

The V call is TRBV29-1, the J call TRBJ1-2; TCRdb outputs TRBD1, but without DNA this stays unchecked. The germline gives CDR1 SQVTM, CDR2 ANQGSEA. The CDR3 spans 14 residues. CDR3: CSVEDPGVEHGYTF.

CDR3 sequence: CASRDDRGISNQPQHF. The genes are TRBV28 and TRBJ1-5; TCRdb's assignment of TRBD1 cannot be checked, as there is no DNA. Germline CDR1 and CDR2: MDHEN and SYDVKM. CDR3 length: 16 amino acids.

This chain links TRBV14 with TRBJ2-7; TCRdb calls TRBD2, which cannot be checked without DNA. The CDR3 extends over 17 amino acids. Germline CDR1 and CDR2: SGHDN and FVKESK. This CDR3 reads CASSQRGHLAGSYEQYF.

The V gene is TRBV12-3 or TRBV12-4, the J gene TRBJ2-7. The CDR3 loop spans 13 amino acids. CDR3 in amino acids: CASSHGSTYEQYF.

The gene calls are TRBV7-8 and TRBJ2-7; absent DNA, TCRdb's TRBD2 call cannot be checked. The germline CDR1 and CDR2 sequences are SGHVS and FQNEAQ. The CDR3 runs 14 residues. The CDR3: CASRLNGLNYEQYF.

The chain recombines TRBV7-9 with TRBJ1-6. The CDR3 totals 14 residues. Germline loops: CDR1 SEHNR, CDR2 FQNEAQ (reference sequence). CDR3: CASSFTGYNSPLHF.

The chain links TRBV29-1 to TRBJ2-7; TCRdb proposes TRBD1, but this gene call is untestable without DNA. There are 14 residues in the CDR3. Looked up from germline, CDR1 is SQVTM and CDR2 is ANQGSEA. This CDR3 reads CSVDDTGARGEQYF.

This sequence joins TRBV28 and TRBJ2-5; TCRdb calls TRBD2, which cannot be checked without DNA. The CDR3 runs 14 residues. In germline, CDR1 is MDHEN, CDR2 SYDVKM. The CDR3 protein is CASSAGLVAEAQYF.

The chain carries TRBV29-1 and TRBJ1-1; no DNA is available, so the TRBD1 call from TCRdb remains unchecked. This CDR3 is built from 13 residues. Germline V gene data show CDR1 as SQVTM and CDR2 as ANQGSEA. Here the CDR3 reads CSVPTGPNTEAFF.

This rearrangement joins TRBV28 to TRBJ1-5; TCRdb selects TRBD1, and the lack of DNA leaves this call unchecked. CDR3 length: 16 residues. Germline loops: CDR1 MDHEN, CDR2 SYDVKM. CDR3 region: CASSFLYTGGDQPQHF.

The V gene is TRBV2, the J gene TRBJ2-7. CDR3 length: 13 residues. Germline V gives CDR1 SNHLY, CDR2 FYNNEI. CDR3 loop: CASRGYPKDEQYF.

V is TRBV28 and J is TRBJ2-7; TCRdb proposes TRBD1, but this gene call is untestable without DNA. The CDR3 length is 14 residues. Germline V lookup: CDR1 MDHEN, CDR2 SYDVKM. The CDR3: CASSVDRGSYEQYF. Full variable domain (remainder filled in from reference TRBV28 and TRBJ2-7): DVKVTQSSRYLVKRTGEKVFLECVQDMDHENMFWYRQDPGLGLRLIYFSYDVKMKEKGDIPEGYSVSREKKERFSLILESASTNQTSMYLCASSVDRGSYEQYFGPGTRLTVT.